This T cell receptor (beta chain) is from a study of cytomegalovirus exposure and HLA in healthy donors. Study context: Early released data had roughly 81 million unique TCRs, all coming from HLA-typed donors.

PCR employed 60 Vbeta and 13 Jbeta primers. The repertoire was sequenced with immunoSEQ multiplex PCR; TCRdb's copy has only in-frame clones and lacks some. Of approximately 170,000 clones listed, 80% to 90% are singletons. This CDR3 has 19 residues. The junction had 15 bases not matched to a gene; V was cut back by 4 bases and J by 0 bases. CDR1 and CDR2 (germline): LGHNA, YSLEER. With regard to this clone: Its specificity is unknown.

Study results and caveats: For presence/absence analyses, sequencing depth was assumed to be roughly uniform across donors. Rarity characterized most TCR sequences, yet some public TCRs appeared in many donors.

This clonotype originated in a woman aged 18-29 years in good health and CMV-seronegative. Source material: PBMCs. The chain employs TRBV4-3 and TRBJ2-1, with 7 bases matching TRBD2. CDR3 sequence (DNA): TGCGCCAGCAGCCGCGGGATTGGACAAGCGGGGATCTCCTACAATGAGCAGTTCTTC. Translating gives CASSRGIGQAGISYNEQFF.